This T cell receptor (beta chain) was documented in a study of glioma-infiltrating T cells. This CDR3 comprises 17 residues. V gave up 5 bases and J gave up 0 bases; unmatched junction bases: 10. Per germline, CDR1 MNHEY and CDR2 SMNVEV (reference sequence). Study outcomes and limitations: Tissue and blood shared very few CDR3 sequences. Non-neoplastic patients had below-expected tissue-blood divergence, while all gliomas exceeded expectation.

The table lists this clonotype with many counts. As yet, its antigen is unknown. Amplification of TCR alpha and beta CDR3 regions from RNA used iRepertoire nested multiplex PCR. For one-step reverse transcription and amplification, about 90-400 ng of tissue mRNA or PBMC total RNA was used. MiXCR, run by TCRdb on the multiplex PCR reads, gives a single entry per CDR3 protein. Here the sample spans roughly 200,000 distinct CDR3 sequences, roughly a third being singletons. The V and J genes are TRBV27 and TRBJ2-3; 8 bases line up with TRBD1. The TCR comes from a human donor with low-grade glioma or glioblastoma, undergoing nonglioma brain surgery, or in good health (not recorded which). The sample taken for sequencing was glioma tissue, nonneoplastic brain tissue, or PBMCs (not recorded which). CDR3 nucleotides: TGTGCCAGCAGTACCCGACCGGGACAGGTTAGCACAGATACGCAGTATTTT. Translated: CASSTRPGQVSTDTQYF.